The 22 T cell receptor beta chains presented below share a single source sample, sequenced in a study of blood T cells in healthy people across ages. Combining a sample-barcoded 5' primer with a J-beta primer mix, a second PCR ran for roughly 6 to 12 cycles. TCRdb redid the calling of the 5' RACE reads with MiXCR, one entry per CDR3 protein. The sample shows 800,000 or so distinct CDR3 sequences, just under 25% of them seen only once. The sample was also linked to a second study, of T cells of mothers and their children.

Sequenced input: blood. These receptors were collected from a boy aged 5-17 years in good health.

This chain connects TRBV18 to TRBJ2-5; 8 bases agree with TRBD2. The J call may be incorrect, as the DNA end agrees better with TRBJ2-7. The germline CDR1 and CDR2 sequences are KGHSH and LQKENI. The CDR3 loop spans 15 amino acids. CDR3 sequence reads: CASSPGRGSSYEQYF. The CDR3 region has the DNA TGTGCCAGCTCTCCCGGGAGGGGGAGCTCCTACGAGCAGTACTTC.

J is TRBJ2-6 and V is TRBV7-9; a weak D match, TRBD2 (5 bases). Germline-derived CDR1 and CDR2 are SEHNR and FQNEAQ (reference sequence). The CDR3 extends over 19 amino acids. V was clipped by 3 bases and J by 1 base, with 19 bases between them. CDR3 coding DNA: TGTGCCAGCAGCTTCCCCGCCTTAAAAACGGGGTCTGGGGCCAACGTCCTGACTTTC. It is translated as CASSFPALKTGSGANVLTF.

The chain uses TRBV29-1 and TRBJ1-2; D call uncertain. V was trimmed by 4 bases and J by 8 bases, leaving 11 bases between them. This CDR3 is built from 11 residues. Per germline, CDR1 SQVTM and CDR2 ANQGSEA. The chain's CDR3 is CSVVDGKGYTF. The CDR3 DNA is TGCAGCGTTGTTGACGGGAAGGGCTACACCTTC. Together with reference TRBV29-1 and TRBJ1-2, the CDR3 gives the full variable domain: SAVISQKPSRDICQRGTSLTIQCQVDSQVTMMFWYRQQPGQSLTLIATANQGSEATYESGFVIDKFPISRPNLTFSTLTVSNMSPEDSSIYLCSVVDGKGYTFGSGTRLTVV.

This clonotype was counted only a few times. The chain has TRBV4-3 and TRBJ2-1, with TRBD2 matching 7 bases. This CDR3 spans 15 amino acids. V shed 0 bases, J shed 5 bases, and the junction held 4 bases outside the gene matches. The germline CDR1 and CDR2 sequences are LGHNA and YSLEER. In nucleotides, the CDR3 is TGCGCCAGCAGCCAAGACAGCGGGGTGAACAATGAGCAGTTCTTC. Protein sequence: CASSQDSGVNNEQFF.

J is TRBJ2-4 and V is TRBV15; 11 nucleotides align to TRBD2. The CDR3 has 16 residues. V was clipped by 5 bases and J by 6 bases; unmatched bases: 9. Germline V gives CDR1 LNHNV, CDR2 YYDKDF (reference sequence). DNA for the CDR3: TGTGCCACCAGCGGCTTAGCGGGAGGGGCCGGAAACATTCAGTACTTC. Its protein is CATSGLAGGAGNIQYF.

This clonotype turned up a few times. V and J are TRBV27 and TRBJ2-5; 8 bases map to TRBD1. The J call is doubtful: the DNA matches TRBJ2-7 better. CDR3 length: 16 amino acids. From germline, CDR1 is MNHEY and CDR2 SMNVEV (reference sequence). The CDR3 protein is CASSFSTGESSYEQYF. CDR3 sequence (DNA): TGTGCCAGCAGTTTTTCGACAGGGGAGAGCTCCTACGAGCAGTACTTC.

The chain recombines TRBV14 with TRBJ1-3; D is unclear. The CDR3 loop spans 17 amino acids. V lost 4 bases, J lost 2 bases, and 18 bases lay in between. Germline values: CDR1 SGHDN, CDR2 FVKESK. CDR3 coding DNA: TGTGCCAGCAGCCGAAGTGGATGGGGATTCCCTGGAAACACCATATATTTT. As protein: CASSRSGWGFPGNTIYF.

This rearrangement joins TRBV6-2 or TRBV6-3 to TRBJ1-6; TRBD1 might be the D (5 bases). V lost 2 bases, J lost 13 bases, and 9 bases lay in between. The CDR3 is made up of 12 amino acids. The germline CDR1 and CDR2 sequences are MNHEY and SVGEGT. CDR3 loop: CASSYGASPLHF. DNA of the CDR3: TGTGCCAGCAGTTACGGGGCCTCTCCCCTCCACTTT.

This clonotype has only a few counts. This chain uses TRBV12-3 or TRBV12-4 with TRBJ1-4; possible D gene TRBD1, 6 bases. CDR3 size: 15 residues. Trimming removed 6 bases at V and 5 bases at J, with 16 bases between. In DNA, the CDR3 is TGTGCCAGCAGCCTCCGACAGGAGGGAAATGAAAAACTGTTTTTT. It specifies CASSLRQEGNEKLFF.

The chain links TRBV14 to TRBJ1-2, with 8 bases aligning to TRBD1. Trimming cost V 1 base and J 8 bases; bases outside gene matches: 12. Germline CDR1 is SGHDN and CDR2 is FVKESK. The CDR3 runs 16 residues. CDR3 protein: CASSQVPTGDGNGYTF. The CDR3 nucleotides are TGTGCCAGCAGCCAAGTCCCGACAGGGGATGGAAACGGCTACACCTTC.

This chain joins TRBV4-2 and TRBJ2-7; 7 positions agree with TRBD2. Trimming took 0 bases from V and 0 from J; bases not matched to a gene: 5. The germline CDR1 and CDR2 sequences are LGHNA and YNFKEQ. CDR3 size: 16 residues. The CDR3 loop reads CASSQELGGSSYEQYF. As DNA, the CDR3 is TGTGCCAGCAGCCAAGAATTGGGCGGGAGCTCCTACGAGCAGTACTTC.

This chain connects TRBV29-1 to TRBJ1-2; TRBD1 agrees at 10 bases. The ends lost 6 bases at V and 4 bases at J; junction bases unmatched: 5. Per germline, CDR1 SQVTM and CDR2 ANQGSEA. The CDR3 is 13 amino acids. The CDR3 DNA reads as TGCAGCGTCCTGGGACAGGGGACCTATGGCTACACCTTC. It yields the protein CSVLGQGTYGYTF. Variable domain in full (rest from reference TRBV29-1 and TRBJ1-2): SAVISQKPSRDICQRGTSLTIQCQVDSQVTMMFWYRQQPGQSLTLIATANQGSEATYESGFVIDKFPISRPNLTFSTLTVSNMSPEDSSIYLCSVLGQGTYGYTFGSGTRLTVV.

The rearrangement links TRBV29-1 to TRBJ2-1, with 7 positions matching TRBD2. V was clipped by 7 bases and J by 6 bases; unmatched bases: 9. CDR1 is SQVTM and CDR2 is ANQGSEA in the germline V gene. This CDR3 spans 13 amino acids. The CDR3 here is CSGRGLVRNEQFF. CDR3 nucleotide sequence: TGCAGCGGACGCGGACTAGTTCGCAATGAGCAGTTCTTC.

The chain links TRBV10-3 to TRBJ2-7; no clear D gene. V was cut by 3 bases and J by 5 bases, with 8 bases left in between. This CDR3 contains 12 residues. CDR1 and CDR2 from the germline V gene are ENHRY and SYGVKD. The CDR3 bases are TGTGCCATCAGTGAATGGGGTGACGAGCAGTACTTC. This encodes CAISEWGDEQYF.

This chain links TRBV7-6 with TRBJ1-2, with 8 positions matching TRBD1. The CDR3 runs 15 residues. The V gene's germline CDR1 is SGHVS and CDR2 FNYEAQ. V lost 1 base and J lost 6; bases outside the gene matches: 7. The CDR3 region is CASSLVSDRGHGYTF. CDR3 DNA sequence: TGTGCCAGCAGCTTAGTCTCCGACAGGGGCCATGGCTACACCTTC. The full variable domain, with the rest looked up from reference TRBV7-6 and TRBJ1-2, is GAGVSQSPRYKVTKRGQDVALRCDPISGHVSLYWYRQALGQGPEFLTYFNYEAQQDKSGLPNDRFSAERPEGSISTLTIQRTEQRDSAMYRCASSLVSDRGHGYTFGSGTRLTVV.

There are a few counts of this clonotype. The chain recombines TRBV27 with TRBJ1-1, with D perhaps matching TRBD1 (5 bases). Trimming removed 6 bases at V and 0 bases at J, with 11 bases between. The germline V gene encodes CDR1 MNHEY and CDR2 SMNVEV (reference sequence). The CDR3 totals 14 residues. Written as DNA, the CDR3 is TGTGCCAGCAGCCTGTCAGGGATGAACACTGAAGCTTTCTTT. This gives the protein CASSLSGMNTEAFF.

This chain uses TRBV29-1 with TRBJ2-5; D is unclear. The germline CDR1 and CDR2 sequences are SQVTM and ANQGSEA. The CDR3 has 12 amino acids. The germline V and J ends were trimmed by 1 base and 3 bases, with 6 bases remaining between them. The CDR3 bases are TGCAGCGTTGAAGGGGATGAAGAGACCCAGTACTTC. This gives the protein CSVEGDEETQYF.

The chain combines TRBV6-6 with TRBJ1-1, with D possibly TRBD1 on 6 matching bases. Germline loops: CDR1 MNHNY, CDR2 SVGAGI (reference sequence). V lost 0 bases, J lost 5 bases, and 10 bases lay in between. This CDR3 contains 14 residues. As DNA, the CDR3 is TGTGCCAGCAGTTACTCTCGGACAGAAACTGAAGCTTTCTTT. It encodes CASSYSRTETEAFF.

This clonotype has ten or more counts. This chain links TRBV12-3 or TRBV12-4 with TRBJ1-5; no clear D. Trimming removed 2 bases from V and 6 bases from J, with 8 bases in between. The CDR3 extends over 13 amino acids. In nucleotides, the CDR3 is TGTGCCAGCAGTTTACGGGGAAGTCAGCCCCAGCATTTT. Translated, it gives CASSLRGSQPQHF.

This clonotype occurred a few times. The chain employs TRBV7-2 and TRBJ2-5, with unresolved D. The J call is in doubt because the DNA end fits TRBJ2-1 better. Germline-derived CDR1 and CDR2 are SGHTA and FQGNSA. The CDR3 has 12 residues. CDR3 in amino acids: CASSLSMDEQFF. The CDR3 DNA follows: TGTGCCAGCAGCCTTTCGATGGATGAGCAGTTCTTC.

The gene calls are TRBV28 and TRBJ2-3, with D perhaps assigned TRBD1 or TRBD2 (5 bases each). Germline values: CDR1 MDHEN, CDR2 SYDVKM. The CDR3 sequence is 15 residues long. The V gene lost 2 bases and the J gene lost 4 bases, with 13 bases spanning the gap. CDR3 sequence reads: CASSLGGVGADTQYF. The CDR3 DNA reads as TGTGCCAGCAGTTTAGGGGGAGTGGGGGCAGATACGCAGTATTTT. The whole variable domain, remainder taken from reference TRBV28 and TRBJ2-3, is DVKVTQSSRYLVKRTGEKVFLECVQDMDHENMFWYRQDPGLGLRLIYFSYDVKMKEKGDIPEGYSVSREKKERFSLILESASTNQTSMYLCASSLGGVGADTQYFGPGTRLTVL.

In this sample, this clonotype turned up a few times. CDR3 nucleotide sequence: TGTGCCAGCAGCCGCTCCGGTTGGTCCGGGACAGGGGAGGATTACGAGCAGTACTTC. Protein product: CASSRSGWSGTGEDYEQYF. This chain connects TRBV7-8 to TRBJ2-7, with TRBD1 matching over 10 bases. V shed 5 bases and J 4 bases; nucleotides not matched to a gene: 20. The CDR3 extends over 19 amino acids. CDR1 SGHVS and CDR2 FQNEAQ come from the germline V gene.